The clone carrying this T cell receptor beta chain showed up just a few times. What it binds is unknown. Trimming shortened V by 1 base and J by 5 bases, and 12 bases separated the two germline ends. This CDR3 has 15 residues. CDR1 is SGHNT, CDR2 YYREEE, per germline (reference sequence). The PCR used 60 Vbeta and 13 Jbeta primers. Profiling relied on immunoSEQ multiplex PCR, and the TCRdb table lists in-frame clones only, not all of them. Here the sample spans more than 85,000 clones, approximately 16% being singletons. This sample is drawn from a study of cytomegalovirus exposure and HLA in healthy donors. Overall study results and limits: Sequencing depth across donors, presence/absence analyses assumed, was roughly uniform. Data from an earlier analysis indicated that most TCR beta V segments were productive either about 87% or about 30% of the time.

The chain carries TRBV5-4 and TRBJ1-4; a possible D gene is TRBD1 (6 bases). Source material: PBMCs. The sequence derives from a female donor in good health and CMV-seronegative. CDR3 protein: CASSLRGQGNEKLFF. The CDR3 region has the DNA TGTGCCAGCAGCTTGAGGGGCCAGGGGAATGAAAAACTGTTTTTT.